Each of the 6 T cell receptor beta chains below was sequenced from the same sample in a study of blood T cell repertoires in COVID-19. The data were produced by immunoSEQ multiplex PCR, yet TCRdb's version contains in-frame clones alone and is incomplete. The table lists roughly 120,000 clones, 88% of them singletons. The sample consisted of peripheral blood. These receptors came from a woman between 45 and 65 years old with acute or convalescent COVID-19.

The rearrangement joins TRBV27 to TRBJ2-7; D might be TRBD2 (5 bases). CDR3 length: 11 residues. Germline V CDR1 and CDR2: MNHEY, SMNVEV (reference sequence). Trimming pared 8 bases from V and 3 bases from J, leaving 8 bases between. CDR3 in DNA: TGTGCCAGCGGCCGGGGCTACGAGCAGTACTTC. It translates to CASGRGYEQYF.

CDR3 loop: CASVAGWSTDTQYF. In DNA, the CDR3 is TGTGCCAGCGTGGCGGGGTGGTCCACAGATACGCAGTATTTT. This chain uses TRBV6-5 with TRBJ2-3, with D possibly TRBD2 on 6 matching bases. The V and J ends lost 8 bases and 2 bases respectively, with 14 bases between them. The CDR3 has 14 residues. Per germline, CDR1 MNHEY and CDR2 SVGAGI.

The chain employs TRBV2 and TRBJ2-3; TRBD2 aligns across 16 bases. The CDR3 loop spans 21 amino acids. J was trimmed by 0 bases and V by 4 bases; bases with no gene match: 13. Germline assignment: CDR1 SNHLY and CDR2 FYNNEI. The DNA of the CDR3 is TGTGCCAGCAGTGCCCCCTCGGGACTAGCGGGAGGGATGGGAAGCACAGATACGCAGTATTTT. Protein sequence: CASSAPSGLAGGMGSTDTQYF.

The chain joins TRBV6-5 to TRBJ1-6; 10 bases fit TRBD1. Germline loops: CDR1 MNHEY, CDR2 SVGAGI. The CDR3 loop spans 15 amino acids. Germline trimming cut 6 bases from V and 8 bases from J; bases unmatched to any gene: 7. DNA of the CDR3: TGTGCCAGCAGGTTGACAGGGGGCTTGGATTCACCCCTCCACTTT. As protein: CASRLTGGLDSPLHF.

This chain uses TRBV2 with TRBJ2-7; D might be TRBD2 (5 bases). Germline values: CDR1 SNHLY, CDR2 FYNNEI. The CDR3 consists of 15 residues. Trimming left V 3 bases short and J 3 bases short, with 15 bases between. The CDR3 nucleotides are TGTGCCAGCAGTGAGTACGACAAGCGGATCTACGAGCAGTACTTC. Translating it yields CASSEYDKRIYEQYF.

This chain joins TRBV2 and TRBJ1-5; the D gene is possibly TRBD1 (6 bases). Germline V gene data show CDR1 as SNHLY and CDR2 as FYNNEI. There are 14 residues in the CDR3. Trimming took 8 bases from V and 3 from J, leaving 14 bases between them. CDR3: CASGTGSNNQPQHF. The CDR3 DNA sequence: TGTGCCAGCGGAACAGGGAGTAACAATCAGCCCCAGCATTTT.